The source of this T cell receptor beta chain is a study of T cell changes during pregnancy in multiple sclerosis. Germline CDR1 reads LNHDA; CDR2 reads SQIVND (reference sequence). Trimming took 3 bases from V and 3 from J; bases not matched to a gene: 3. The CDR3 spans 15 residues. Only in-frame clones appear in the TCRdb table, and some are missing; sequencing was by immunoSEQ multiplex PCR. The sample lists more than 40,000 clones, about 89% seen once, with under 0.7% in the top ten. The clonotype comes from a female donor with multiple sclerosis, enrolled in a pregnancy study. The rearrangement links TRBV19 to TRBJ2-1, with 9 bases matching TRBD2. The sequences come from CD4+ T cells from peripheral blood mononuclear cells, collected in the first trimester of pregnancy. CDR3: CASSMLAGYYNEQFF. CDR3 in DNA: TGTGCCAGTAGTATGCTAGCGGGATACTACAATGAGCAGTTCTTC.